This TCR beta chain was captured in a study of T cell changes during pregnancy in multiple sclerosis. Assay used: immunoSEQ multiplex PCR; TCRdb lists only in-frame clones, some missing. Found here are tens of thousands of clones, around 94% of them singletons; the top ten hold about 0.78%. This clone has just one count. The starting material was peripheral blood, obtained in the third trimester of pregnancy. The receptor was isolated from a female donor with multiple sclerosis, enrolled in a pregnancy study.

The CDR3 sequence is CASSLQGFGTEAFF. As DNA, the CDR3 is TGTGCCAGTAGTTTGCAGGGATTCGGGACTGAAGCTTTCTTT. The chain links TRBV19 to TRBJ1-1; a weak D match, TRBD1 (5 bases). V lost 5 bases and J 5 bases, leaving 15 bases between the germline ends. Germline CDR1 is LNHDA and CDR2 is SQIVND (reference sequence). This CDR3 is 14 amino acids long.